The text below deals with one T cell receptor (beta chain). The length of the CDR3 is 16 residues. Germline assignment: CDR1 SGHNT and CDR2 YYREEE (reference sequence). V dropped 0 bases and J dropped 7; count of bases not matched to a gene: 10. Per the original data handling: The authors estimated nucleated cell counts from reference gene primer amplification. Assay used: immunoSEQ multiplex PCR; TCRdb lists only in-frame clones, some missing. The V and J calls and clone size come from that table; D and trimming were worked out from the DNA. Of 88,000 or so clones listed, 75% to 90% were seen once; the top ten hold about 7%. These data originate in a study of blood T cell repertoires in COVID-19. Turning to the study itself: Some COVID-19 samples were acute and others convalescent; all came from the United States, Italy and Spain. Nucleic acid was either cDNA or gDNA, and it came from T cells, B-cell-depleted T cells, or PBMCs.

Specimen: peripheral blood. The TCR originated in a man in his 60s with acute or convalescent COVID-19. V is TRBV5-4 and J is TRBJ2-1; 7 bases match TRBD2. The CDR3 sequence: CASSLDAGEDVNEQFF. The CDR3 DNA reads as TGTGCCAGCAGCTTGGATGCGGGAGAGGATGTGAATGAGCAGTTCTTC.